The 17 T cell receptor delta chains presented below share a single source sample, sequenced in a study of γδ T cells in repeated Plasmodium falciparum infection. TCRdb processed the multiplex PCR reads again with the CATT caller. The table shows about 93,000 delta-chain clones, with 0.75% to 1% occurring only once. Bulk repertoires came from Vgamma9/Vdelta2+ or Vdelta2-negative gammadelta T cells flow-sorted from PBMC. The sample consisted of gamma-delta T cells from blood. Receptor source: a pool of human donors (malaria-infected and uninfected, not separated).

This clone occurred a few times. TCRdb shows a much larger clone's protein in place of this DNA's translation, and the two differ at residue 4, likely through a read error; the protein shown is translated from the DNA. CDR3 in DNA: TGTGCCTGTAACACCGCGGGGGCGTTGAGAGCCTGGGACACCCGACAGATGTTTTTC. Amino acids: CACNTAGALRAWDTRQMFF. V is TRDV2 and J is TRDJ3, with D perhaps TRDD3 (5 bases). The J gene was missing in TCRdb and was found by matching the end of the DNA to germline. This CDR3 region has 19 residues. CDR1 and CDR2 from the germline V gene are GEAIGNYY and EKD.

As regards this clone: A read error is the likely source, as a far larger clone sits one nucleotide away. The same CDR3 is also encoded by other DNA sequences in this sample. In nucleotides, the CDR3 is TGTGCCTGTGACACCTTCGCGAAAGACGACTCTTACTGGGGGATTTCCTGGGATACCCGACAGATGTTTTTC. This codes for CACDTFAKDDSYWGISWDTRQMFF. The V and J genes are TRDV2 and TRDJ3, with TRDD3 matching 10 bases. No J segment appears in TCRdb, so it was assigned here by matching the sequence to germline. The CDR3 has 24 amino acids. Germline CDR1 and CDR2: GEAIGNYY and EKD.

Worth noting for this clone: TCRdb has a much larger clone's protein, which differs at residue 5 from the translation of this DNA, likely because of a read error; what is shown is the protein translated from the DNA. This sequence joins TRDV1 and TRDJ1; 7 positions agree with TRDD3. Since TCRdb gives no J gene, matching the DNA to germline was used here to assign it. V dropped 6 bases and J dropped 0; count of bases not matched to a gene: 28. The CDR3 contains 22 residues. Germline V gene sequence: CDR1 TSWWSYY, CDR2 QGS. CDR3 sequence reads: CALGWPHSSGLGGYSYTDKLIF. CDR3 in DNA: TGTGCTCTTGGCTGGCCACATTCTTCAGGTCTGGGGGGCTATTCTTACACCGATAAACTCATCTTT.

The sample holds a few counts of this clone. TCRdb shows a much larger clone's protein in place of this DNA's translation, and the two differ at residue 18, likely through a read error; the protein shown is translated from the DNA. This rearrangement joins TRDV2 to TRDJ1; 9 bases line up with TRDD3. TCRdb offers no J gene call, so here the DNA was matched to germline to obtain one. This CDR3 comprises 24 residues. V shed 0 bases and J 0 bases; nucleotides not matched to a gene: 28. In germline, CDR1 is GEAIGNYY, CDR2 EKD. CDR3 amino acids: CACDTVRGGDTHYSTPTHTDKLIF. In nucleotides, the CDR3 is TGTGCCTGTGACACCGTGAGGGGGGGGGATACCCACTACAGTACACCGACGCACACCGATAAACTCATCTTT.

This clone was seen a few times. TCRdb's protein for this DNA is that of a much larger clone and differs from the translation at residue 20, likely a read error; the protein shown is the DNA translation. In the same sample, other DNA sequences code for this CDR3. The chain is built from TRDV1 and TRDJ1, with D possibly being TRDD3 (6 bases). This CDR3 is built from 22 residues. From germline, CDR1 is TSWWSYY and CDR2 QGS. The CDR3 nucleotides read TGTGCTCTTGGGGAAACGTCCGCAGAACTACCGCTACTGGGCTATGGGGCCGATAAACCCATCTTT. Translating gives CALGETSAELPLLGYGADKPIF.

As to this clone: This sequence is one base from a far larger clone and is likely a read error. Other DNA sequences from this sample encode an identical CDR3 as well. This chain uses TRDV1 with TRDJ2; tentative D call: TRDD3 (5 bases). The CDR3 totals 19 residues. The V gene's germline CDR1 is TSWWSYY and CDR2 QGS. The CDR3 DNA reads TGTGCCCTTGGGGAACTAGTATCTGACCCGGCCTCTTTGACAGCACAACTCTTCTTT. Translating gives CALGELVSDPASLTAQLFF.

As to this clone: Given a far larger clone just one base away, this is likely a sequencing read error. At the DNA level, this CDR3 is encoded by other sequences in the same sample as well. V is TRDV2 and J is TRDJ1; TRDD3 matches at 10 bases. Assignment of the J gene here rests on matching the DNA to germline, because TCRdb gives none. Germline loops: CDR1 GEAIGNYY, CDR2 EKD. The J segment lost 9 bases and the V segment lost 8 bases, leaving 20 bases of the junction unmatched. This CDR3 has 16 amino acids. CDR3 nucleotide sequence: TGTGCCTCTCCCCTCAACGTCCTGGGGGATATATTGGAACTCATCTTT. The encoded protein is CASPLNVLGDILELIF.

This clone was recorded a few times. The amino acid sequence in TCRdb belongs to a much larger clone and departs from this DNA's translation at residue 3, likely a sequencing read error; the sequence shown is translated from the DNA. The CDR3 DNA is TGTGCCAGTGACGGACTGGGGGATAGCGGAACCGATAAACTCATCTTT. Translating it yields CASDGLGDSGTDKLIF. V usage is TRDV2 and J usage is TRDJ1, with 11 nucleotides matching TRDD3. TCRdb offers no J gene call, so here the DNA was matched to germline to obtain one. The CDR3 contains 16 residues. Germline CDR1 reads GEAIGNYY; CDR2 reads EKD.

This clone has more than one count but fewer than ten. This likely came from a read error, as a far larger clone is one base away. Other nucleotide sequences from this sample produce the same CDR3. This sequence joins TRDV2 and TRDJ1; 8 bases are a match to TRDD3. Because TCRdb records no J gene, it was assigned here through a match of the DNA to germline. CDR3 length: 23 amino acids. In germline, CDR1 is GEAIGNYY, CDR2 EKD. V was pared by 3 bases and J by 2 bases, with 31 bases of the junction left unmatched. The CDR3 is CACDSEGDKREVLGSSRTDKLIF. For the CDR3, the DNA is TGTGCCTGTGACTCTGAGGGGGATAAAAGAGAGGTTTTGGGGTCTAGTCGTACCGATAAACTCATCTTT.

As for this clone: TCRdb lists the protein of a much larger clone for this DNA, which differs at residue 16, so this is likely a read error; the protein given here is translated from the DNA itself. The chain uses TRDV1 and TRDJ1; the match to TRDD3 covers 7 bases. TCRdb lists no J gene, so it was determined here by aligning the DNA to germline. The CDR3 totals 21 residues. V shed 2 bases, J shed 3 bases, and the junction held 24 bases outside the gene matches. CDR1 and CDR2 (germline): TSWWSYY, QGS. CDR3 coding DNA: TGTGCTCTTGGGGAAACCAAACCACCCCGGTACTGGGGATGCGCCGCCGATAAACTCATCTTT. Encoded protein: CALGETKPPRYWGCAADKLIF.

For this clone: The protein held in TCRdb is that of a much larger clone and does not match this DNA's translation at residue 3, likely because of a read error; the protein shown is translated from the DNA. The V and J genes are TRDV1 and TRDJ1; TRDD3 is a possible D gene (6 bases). CDR1 is TSWWSYY, CDR2 QGS, per germline. The CDR3 consists of 17 residues. The CDR3 loop reads CAPGERHPVSYTDKLIF. DNA of the CDR3: TGTGCTCCTGGGGAGAGGCACCCCGTCTCTTACACCGATAAACTCATCTTT.

The sample holds a few counts of this clone. TCRdb shows a much larger clone's protein in place of this DNA's translation, and the two differ at residue 14, likely through a read error; the protein shown is translated from the DNA. The V gene is given as TRDV1, and no J gene call is available. Germline lookup yields CDR1 TSWWSYY and CDR2 QGS. The CDR3 has 16 residues. The CDR3 nucleotides are TGTGCTCTTGGGAAAGGCCCTGCCCCGTACACCGATAAACCCATCTTT. Translated, it gives CALGKGPAPYTDKPIF.

This clone was recorded a few times. For this DNA, TCRdb reports the protein of a much larger clone, which diverges at residue 2, most likely from a read error; the protein presented here is translated directly from the DNA. V is TRDV1 and J is TRDJ1; 12 bases fit TRDD3. The germline V gene encodes CDR1 TSWWSYY and CDR2 QGS. CDR3 length equals 22 residues. The CDR3 DNA is TGTTCTCTTGGGGAAAAGACGGCCCCCGGGATGTACTGGGGGATACTTTCGGATAAACTCATCTTT. This sequence encodes CSLGEKTAPGMYWGILSDKLIF.

About this clone: TCRdb's protein, taken from a much larger clone, differs from this DNA's translation at residue 5, likely owing to a read error; the protein displayed comes from the DNA. The V call is TRDV1, the J call TRDJ1; 8 nucleotides agree with TRDD3. V lost 4 bases and J lost 0; bases outside the gene matches: 28. Germline V gene data show CDR1 as TSWWSYY and CDR2 as QGS. CDR3 size: 23 residues. CDR3 sequence: CALGGLPYGWGKRLYRNTDKLIF. CDR3 coding DNA: TGTGCTCTTGGGGGACTTCCCTACGGCTGGGGGAAGCGGCTCTATCGAAACACCGATAAACTCATCTTT.

Concerning this clone itself: A far more abundant clone sits one base away, making this likely a read error. This specimen includes other DNA sequences encoding the same CDR3. The CDR3 nucleotides read TGCGCTCTTTCAAGGGACTGGGGGGCACAACTCTTCTTT. It translates to CALSRDWGAQLFF. The chain combines TRDV1 with TRDJ2, with 8 bases identical to TRDD3. No J gene is reported in TCRdb; it was inferred here by comparing the DNA with germline. Germline CDR1 is TSWWSYY and CDR2 is QGS. The CDR3 sequence is 13 residues long.

Concerning this clone: A far larger clone is one base from this, pointing to a likely read error. At the DNA level, this CDR3 is encoded by other sequences in the same sample as well. The chain links TRDV2 to TRDJ1; no definite D call. The J gene is not listed in TCRdb, so it was assigned here from a DNA match to germline. The germline CDR1 and CDR2 sequences are GEAIGNYY and EKD. This CDR3 is built from 16 residues. Between the trimmed V and J ends, which lost 1 base and 2 bases, there was a span of 16 bases. The CDR3 is CACDTDSGLGTDKLIF. CDR3 coding DNA: TGTGCCTGTGACACTGATTCAGGTTTGGGAACCGATAAACTCATCTTT.

This clone was found a few times. The protein that TCRdb holds for this DNA derives from a much larger clone and differs from the translated DNA at residue 13, which likely indicates a read error; the protein shown here is translated from the DNA. The CDR3 bases are TGTGCTCTTGGGGATGTCATTGGGGGATACGACTTGGCAGCACAACTCTTCTTT. Translated: CALGDVIGGYDLAAQLFF. The chain carries TRDV1 and TRDJ2; 11 nucleotides line up with TRDD3. TCRdb carries no J gene annotation; the J gene was assigned here by matching the DNA with germline. This CDR3 spans 18 amino acids. With V trimmed by 3 bases and J by 6 bases, 12 bases remained unmatched. The germline gives CDR1 TSWWSYY, CDR2 QGS.